What follows describes a single T cell receptor (beta chain). The germline V gene encodes CDR1 SGHAT and CDR2 FQNNGV. Trimming left V 5 bases short and J 4 bases short, with 15 bases between. CDR3 length equals 15 residues. Only in-frame clones appear in the TCRdb table, and some are missing; sequencing was by immunoSEQ multiplex PCR. In the table there are fewer than 300,000 clones, approximately 90% of which are singletons. These data are taken from a study of blood T cell repertoires in COVID-19. Study-wide context: The United States, Italy and Spain were the sources of the acute and convalescent COVID-19 samples.

Those enrolled in Seattle joined during active infection and were followed longitudinally afterward. This TCR was recovered from a woman between 45 and 65 years old with COVID-19, enrolled during active disease. The sequenced sample was peripheral blood. The genes are TRBV11-2 and TRBJ1-3, with TRBD1 as a possible D gene (6 bases). DNA for the CDR3: TGTGCCAGCAGCATCGGACAGCAAAAAGGAAACACCATATATTTT. Its translation: CASSIGQQKGNTIYF.